This entry features one T cell receptor (beta chain) sequence. Per the authors' pipeline: From reference gene primer amplification, estimates of nucleated cell counts were derived. Method: immunoSEQ multiplex PCR; TCRdb's copy keeps in-frame clones and lacks some. V, J and clone size derive from that table, while D and trimming were established from the DNA sequence. The table has around 130,000 clones, about 80% seen once. The CDR3 contains 18 residues. After removal of 3 bases from V and 1 base from J, the junction contained 7 bases not matched to a gene. CDR1 and CDR2 (germline): SGHRS, YFSETQ. The data are from a study of blood T cell repertoires in COVID-19. Study-level background: Collection of acute and convalescent COVID-19 samples took place in the United States, Italy and Spain. PBMCs, B-cell-depleted T cells, or T cells were the source of the cDNA or gDNA that made up the material.

The sample consisted of peripheral blood. The TCR was taken from an older woman with acute or convalescent COVID-19. The chain links TRBV5-1 to TRBJ2-2; 12 nucleotides align to TRBD2. The chain's CDR3 is CASSWAETSGGNTGELFF. In DNA form, the CDR3 reads TGCGCCAGCAGCTGGGCCGAGACTAGCGGGGGGAACACCGGGGAGCTGTTTTTT.